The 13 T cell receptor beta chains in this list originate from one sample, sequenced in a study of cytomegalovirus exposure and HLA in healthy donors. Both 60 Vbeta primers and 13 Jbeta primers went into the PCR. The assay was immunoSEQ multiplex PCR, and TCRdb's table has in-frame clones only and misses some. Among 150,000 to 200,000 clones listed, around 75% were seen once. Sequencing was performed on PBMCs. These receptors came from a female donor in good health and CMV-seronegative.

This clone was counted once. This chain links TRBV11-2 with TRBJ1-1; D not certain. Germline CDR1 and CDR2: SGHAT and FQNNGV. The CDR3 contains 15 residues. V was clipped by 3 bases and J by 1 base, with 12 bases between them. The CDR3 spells CASSFDRTTNTEAFF. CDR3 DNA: TGTGCCAGCAGCTTCGACCGGACTACGAACACTGAAGCTTTCTTT.

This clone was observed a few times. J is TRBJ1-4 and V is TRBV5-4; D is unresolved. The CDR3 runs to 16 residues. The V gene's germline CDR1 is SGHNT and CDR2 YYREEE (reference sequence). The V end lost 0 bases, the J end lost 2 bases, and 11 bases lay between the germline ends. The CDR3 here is CASSLGAALTNEKLFF. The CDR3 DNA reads TGTGCCAGCAGCTTGGGGGCAGCACTGACTAATGAAAAACTGTTTTTT. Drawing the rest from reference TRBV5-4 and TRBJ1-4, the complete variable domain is ETGVTQSPTHLIKTRGQQVTLRCSSQSGHNTVSWYQQALGQGPQFIFQYYREEENGRGNFPPRFSGLQFPNYSSELNVNALELDDSALYLCASSLGAALTNEKLFFGSGTQLSVL.

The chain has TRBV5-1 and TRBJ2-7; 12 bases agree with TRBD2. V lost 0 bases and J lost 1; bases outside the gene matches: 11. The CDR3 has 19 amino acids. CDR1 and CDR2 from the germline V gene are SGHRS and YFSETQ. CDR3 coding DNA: TGCGCCAGCAGCTTGGCGACTAGCGGGAGCCCCCAGTTATCCTACGAGCAGTACTTC. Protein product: CASSLATSGSPQLSYEQYF.

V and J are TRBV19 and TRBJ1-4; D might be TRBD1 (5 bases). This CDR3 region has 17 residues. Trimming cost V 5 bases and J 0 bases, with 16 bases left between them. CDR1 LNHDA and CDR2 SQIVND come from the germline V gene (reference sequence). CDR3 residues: CASSGQQTSATNEKLFF. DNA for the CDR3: TGTGCCAGTAGTGGACAACAGACGAGTGCAACTAATGAAAAACTGTTTTTT.

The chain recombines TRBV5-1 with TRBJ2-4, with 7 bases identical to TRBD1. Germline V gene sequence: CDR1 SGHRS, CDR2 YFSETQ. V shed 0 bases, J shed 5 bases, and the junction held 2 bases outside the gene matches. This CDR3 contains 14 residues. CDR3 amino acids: CASSLGQGENIQYF. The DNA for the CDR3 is TGCGCCAGCAGCTTGGGTCAGGGGGAAAACATTCAGTACTTC.

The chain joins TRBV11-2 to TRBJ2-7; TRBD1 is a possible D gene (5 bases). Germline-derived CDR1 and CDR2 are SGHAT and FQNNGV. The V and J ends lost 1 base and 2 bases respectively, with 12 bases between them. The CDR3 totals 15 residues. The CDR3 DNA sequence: TGTGCCAGCAGCTTAGTTGCAGGGTCCCCCTACGAGCAGTACTTC. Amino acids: CASSLVAGSPYEQYF.

CDR3 nucleotide sequence: TGCAGCGCCCGGGACAGGGGAATCGAGCAGTACTTC. This gives the protein CSARDRGIEQYF. V gene TRBV29-1 combines with J gene TRBJ2-7; the match to TRBD1 covers 10 bases. The CDR3 contains 12 residues. Losses at the gene ends were 7 bases for V and 6 bases for J; bases not matched to a gene: 6. Per the germline V gene, CDR1 is SQVTM and CDR2 is ANQGSEA.

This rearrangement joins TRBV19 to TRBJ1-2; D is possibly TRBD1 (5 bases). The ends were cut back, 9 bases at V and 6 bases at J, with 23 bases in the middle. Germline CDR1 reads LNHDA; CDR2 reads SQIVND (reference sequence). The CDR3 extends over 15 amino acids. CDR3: CASTIGLWGFNGYTF. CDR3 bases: TGTGCCAGCACTATCGGTTTGTGGGGCTTCAATGGCTACACCTTC.

Here the CDR3 reads CAIRLDRGGSPLHF. Here the CDR3 DNA reads TGTGCCATCCGTCTGGACAGGGGAGGATCACCCCTCCACTTT. V is TRBV10-3 and J is TRBJ1-6; 9 bases are a match to TRBD1. Germline V CDR1 and CDR2: ENHRY, SYGVKD. J lost 10 bases, V lost 8 bases, and 9 bases had no gene match. The CDR3 has 14 amino acids.

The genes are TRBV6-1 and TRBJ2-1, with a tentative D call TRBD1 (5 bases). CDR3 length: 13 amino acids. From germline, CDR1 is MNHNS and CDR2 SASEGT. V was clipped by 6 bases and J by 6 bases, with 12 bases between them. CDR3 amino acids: CASSRQSFNEQFF. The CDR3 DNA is TGTGCCAGCAGCCGACAGAGTTTCAATGAGCAGTTCTTC.

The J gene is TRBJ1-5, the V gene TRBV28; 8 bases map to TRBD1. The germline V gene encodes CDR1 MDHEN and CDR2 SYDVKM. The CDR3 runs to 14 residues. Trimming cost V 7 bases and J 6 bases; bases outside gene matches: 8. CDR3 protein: CASTPTGAVQPQHF. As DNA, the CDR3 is TGTGCCAGCACCCCGACAGGGGCTGTTCAGCCCCAGCATTTT.

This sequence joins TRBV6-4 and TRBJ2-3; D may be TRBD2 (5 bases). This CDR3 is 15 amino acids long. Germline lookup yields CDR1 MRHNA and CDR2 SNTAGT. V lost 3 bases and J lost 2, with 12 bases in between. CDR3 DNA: TGTGCCAGCAGTGAGCGGGTGGGCGACACAGATACGCAGTATTTT. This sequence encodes CASSERVGDTDTQYF.

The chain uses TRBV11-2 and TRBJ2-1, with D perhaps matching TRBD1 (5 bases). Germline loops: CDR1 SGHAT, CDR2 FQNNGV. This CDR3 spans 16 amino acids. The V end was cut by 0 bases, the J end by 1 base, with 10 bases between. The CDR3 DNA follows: TGTGCCAGCAGCTTAGATCACAGGTCGTCCTACAATGAGCAGTTCTTC. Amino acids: CASSLDHRSSYNEQFF.